The 10 T cell receptor beta chains reported below all come from one sample, sequenced in a study of regulatory T cells in long-lasting Graves disease. As for time point: newly diagnosed GD, antithyroid drugs for less than 3 months. Scientists built the TCR library using RNA that was extracted from PBMCs. Building of the TCR beta libraries involved iRepertoire HTBI primers and Arm-PCR of CDR3 regions. Each CDR3 protein gets one entry after TCRdb re-called the multiplex PCR reads with MiXCR. The sample includes hundreds of thousands of distinct CDR3 sequences, approximately 15% of them seen just once. This same sample was also part of a study on T cells in Graves' hyperthyroidism and ophthalmopathy.

This specimen was peripheral blood mononuclear cells (PBMCs), taken at new diagnosis, from a patient treated with antithyroid drugs. The receptors come from a woman aged 25 to 39 with Graves disease.

On this clonotype itself: Without the conserved terminal phenylalanine or tryptophan, this CDR3 likely stems from a read error. The chain uses TRBV20-1 and TRBJ1-2; D gene ambiguous. In germline, CDR1 is DFQATT, CDR2 SNEGSKA (reference sequence). V lost 7 bases and J lost 7, with 28 bases in between. The CDR3 has 16 amino acids. In DNA, the CDR3 is TGCAGTGTTGTAATACCGGGGAATTCGCCCTCCGCTGGCTACACCCTC. Amino acids: CSVVIPGNSPSAGYTL.

This clonotype was detected many times. Here the CDR3 DNA reads TGCAGTGCTCCCAGGGGGTGGTACACTGAAGCTTTCTTT. As protein: CSAPRGWYTEAFF. The J gene is TRBJ1-1, the V gene TRBV20-1, with 7 bases aligning to TRBD1. The trim removed 5 bases at V and 3 bases at J, leaving 6 bases unmatched. Germline V gene sequence: CDR1 DFQATT, CDR2 SNEGSKA (reference sequence). The CDR3 is 13 amino acids.

The chain links TRBV2 to TRBJ2-4; the match to TRBD1 covers 9 bases. The CDR3 spans 16 residues. V lost 6 bases and J lost 7; bases outside the gene matches: 13. CDR1 and CDR2 from the germline V gene are SNHLY and FYNNEI. The CDR3 spells CASRAPQGQGGNIQYF. The CDR3 DNA reads TGTGCCAGCAGGGCCCCTCAGGGACAGGGTGGGAACATTCAGTACTTC. The full variable domain, its missing parts supplied by reference TRBV2 and TRBJ2-4, is EPEVTQTPSHQVTQMGQEVILRCVPISNHLYFYWYRQILGQKVEFLVSFYNNEISEKSEIFDDQFSVERPDGSNFTLKIRSTKLEDSAMYFCASRAPQGQGGNIQYFGAGTRLSVL.

The V gene is TRBV6-5, the J gene TRBJ2-4; 8 nucleotides agree with TRBD1. Germline assignment: CDR1 MNHEY and CDR2 SVGAGI. This CDR3 spans 16 amino acids. V was pared by 0 bases and J by 8 bases, with 9 bases of the junction left unmatched. The CDR3 spells CASSYSPGQALDIQYF. In nucleotides, the CDR3 is TGTGCCAGCAGTTACTCTCCGGGACAGGCTTTGGACATTCAGTACTTC.

The chain recombines TRBV7-3 with TRBJ2-3; possible D gene TRBD2, 6 bases. Trimming took 3 bases from V and 4 from J, leaving 11 bases between them. The CDR3 sequence is 14 residues long. Germline loops: CDR1 SGHTA, CDR2 FQGTGA. The CDR3 protein is CASSFSRDSDTQYF. CDR3 DNA: TGTGCCAGCAGCTTCAGCCGGGACTCAGATACGCAGTATTTT.

This clonotype showed up many times. This chain uses TRBV6-1 with TRBJ2-7; a weak D match, TRBD2 (7 bases). Germline CDR1 reads MNHNS; CDR2 reads SASEGT. V lost 6 bases to trimming and J lost 3 bases, with 18 bases between them. The CDR3 is 15 amino acids. CDR3 in amino acids: CASSKGGGGGYEQYF. CDR3 DNA: TGTGCCAGCAGCAAAGGGGGGGGAGGAGGCTACGAGCAGTACTTC.

This chain uses TRBV2 with TRBJ2-7, with 8 nucleotides matching TRBD1. The ends lost 6 bases at V and 2 bases at J; junction bases unmatched: 9. This CDR3 contains 15 residues. Germline V gene sequence: CDR1 SNHLY, CDR2 FYNNEI. The CDR3 DNA follows: TGTGCCAGCAGGGAACGGACAGGGATCCCCTACGAGCAGTACTTC. Translated, it gives CASRERTGIPYEQYF.

This clonotype was picked up a small number of times. This chain connects TRBV29-1 to TRBJ2-2; D gene uncertain. The germline V gene encodes CDR1 SQVTM and CDR2 ANQGSEA. This CDR3 region has 11 residues. The CDR3 nucleotides are TGCAGTGCGCTAGGCACCGGGGAGCTGTTTTTT. As protein: CSALGTGELFF.

This clonotype was recorded at least ten times. The chain combines TRBV11-2 with TRBJ2-3; D could derive from TRBD1 or TRBD2 (6 bases each). The CDR3 sequence is 15 residues long. The germline V gene encodes CDR1 SGHAT and CDR2 FQNNGV. The germline V and J ends were trimmed by 3 bases and 6 bases, with 16 bases remaining between them. This CDR3 is CASSFIGGLGDTQYF. CDR3 in DNA: TGTGCCAGCAGCTTTATAGGGGGGCTCGGTGATACGCAGTATTTT.

This clonotype was counted many times. The chain uses TRBV30 and TRBJ1-1; D remains unclear. Trimming cost V 2 bases and J 8 bases, with 9 bases left between them. Germline V gives CDR1 GTSNPN, CDR2 SVGIG (reference sequence). The CDR3 contains 11 residues. Here the CDR3 DNA reads TGTGCCTGGAGTCTCCCCTACGAAGCTTTCTTT. Encoded protein: CAWSLPYEAFF.